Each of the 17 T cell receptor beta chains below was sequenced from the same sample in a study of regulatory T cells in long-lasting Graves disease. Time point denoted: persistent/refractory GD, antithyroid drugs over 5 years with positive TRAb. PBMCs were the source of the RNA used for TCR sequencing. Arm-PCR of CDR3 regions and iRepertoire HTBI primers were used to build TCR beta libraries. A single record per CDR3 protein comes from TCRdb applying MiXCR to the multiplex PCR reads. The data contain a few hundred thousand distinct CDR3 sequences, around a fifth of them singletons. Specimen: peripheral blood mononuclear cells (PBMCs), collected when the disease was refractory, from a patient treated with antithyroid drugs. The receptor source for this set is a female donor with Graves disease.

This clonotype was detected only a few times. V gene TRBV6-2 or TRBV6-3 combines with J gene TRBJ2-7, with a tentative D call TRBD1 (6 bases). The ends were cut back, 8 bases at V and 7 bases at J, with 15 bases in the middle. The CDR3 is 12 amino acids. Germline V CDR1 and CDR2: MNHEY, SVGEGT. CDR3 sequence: CASGITGSEQYF. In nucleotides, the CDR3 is TGTGCCAGCGGGATTACAGGGAGTGAGCAGTACTTC.

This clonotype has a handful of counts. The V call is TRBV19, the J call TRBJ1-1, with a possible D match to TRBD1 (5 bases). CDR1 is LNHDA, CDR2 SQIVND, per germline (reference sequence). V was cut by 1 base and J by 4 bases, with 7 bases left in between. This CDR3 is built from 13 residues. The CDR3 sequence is CASSIVDSTEAFF. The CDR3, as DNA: TGTGCCAGTAGTATAGTAGACAGCACTGAAGCTTTCTTT.

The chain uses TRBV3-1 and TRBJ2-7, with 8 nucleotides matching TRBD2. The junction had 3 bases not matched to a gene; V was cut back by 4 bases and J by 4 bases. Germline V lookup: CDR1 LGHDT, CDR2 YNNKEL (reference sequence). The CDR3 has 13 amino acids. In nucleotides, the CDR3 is TGTGCCAGCAGCCTAGCGGGGCAATACGAGCAGTACTTC. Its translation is CASSLAGQYEQYF.

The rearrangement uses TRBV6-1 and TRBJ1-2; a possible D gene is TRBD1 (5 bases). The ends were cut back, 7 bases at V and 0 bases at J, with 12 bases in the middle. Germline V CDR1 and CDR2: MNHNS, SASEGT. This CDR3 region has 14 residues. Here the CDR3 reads CASTRQIANYGYTF. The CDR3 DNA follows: TGTGCCAGCACCCGACAGATAGCTAACTATGGCTACACCTTC.

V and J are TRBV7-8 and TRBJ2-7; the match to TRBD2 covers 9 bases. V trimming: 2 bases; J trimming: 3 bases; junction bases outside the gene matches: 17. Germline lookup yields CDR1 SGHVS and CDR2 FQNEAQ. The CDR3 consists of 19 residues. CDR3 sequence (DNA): TGTGCCAGCAGCTTATGGGTCGGGGACGCCGGGACTAGCAGCTACGAGCAGTACTTC. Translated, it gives CASSLWVGDAGTSSYEQYF.

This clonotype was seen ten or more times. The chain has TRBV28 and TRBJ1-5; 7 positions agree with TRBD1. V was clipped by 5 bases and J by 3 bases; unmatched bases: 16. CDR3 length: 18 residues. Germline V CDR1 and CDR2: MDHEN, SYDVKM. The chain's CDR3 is CASSPRLGDRVDNQPQHF. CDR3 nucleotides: TGTGCCAGCAGTCCCCGGCTCGGGGACAGAGTTGACAATCAGCCCCAGCATTTT.

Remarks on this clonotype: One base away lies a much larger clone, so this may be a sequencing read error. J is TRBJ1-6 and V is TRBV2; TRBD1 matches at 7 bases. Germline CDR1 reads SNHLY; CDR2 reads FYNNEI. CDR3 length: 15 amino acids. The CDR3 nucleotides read TGTGCCAGCAGCTTCCGGGACAGACATAATTCACCCATCCACTTT. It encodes CASSFRDRHNSPIHF.

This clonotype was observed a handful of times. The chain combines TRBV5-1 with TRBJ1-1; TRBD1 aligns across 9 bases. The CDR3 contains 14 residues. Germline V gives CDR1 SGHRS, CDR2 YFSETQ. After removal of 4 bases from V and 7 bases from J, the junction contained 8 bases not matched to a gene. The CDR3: CASSTVPGQGEAFF. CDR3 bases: TGCGCCAGCAGCACCGTCCCGGGACAGGGTGAAGCTTTCTTT.

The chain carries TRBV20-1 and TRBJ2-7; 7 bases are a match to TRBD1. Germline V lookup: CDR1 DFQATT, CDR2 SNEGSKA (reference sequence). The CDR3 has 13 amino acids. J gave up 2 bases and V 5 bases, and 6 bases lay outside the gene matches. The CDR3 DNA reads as TGCAGTGCTGGTACCGGGACAGCCTACGAGCAGTACTTC. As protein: CSAGTGTAYEQYF.

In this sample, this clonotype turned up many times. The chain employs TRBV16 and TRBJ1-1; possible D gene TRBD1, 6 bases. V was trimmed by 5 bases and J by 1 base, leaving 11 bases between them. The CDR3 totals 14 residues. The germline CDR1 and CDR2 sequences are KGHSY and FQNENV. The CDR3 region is CASSWGGANTEAFF. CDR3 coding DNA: TGTGCCAGCAGCTGGGGGGGCGCGAACACTGAAGCTTTCTTT.

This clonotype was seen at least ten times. CDR3 nucleotides: TGTGCCAGCCGACCTGAGGGACGTGCAACTAATGAAAAACTGTTTTTT. Protein: CASRPEGRATNEKLFF. The chain employs TRBV27 and TRBJ1-4, with D perhaps TRBD1 (5 bases). Germline V gene lookup returns CDR1 MNHEY and CDR2 SMNVEV (reference sequence). The V end was cut by 8 bases, the J end by 0 bases, with 16 bases between. The CDR3 sequence is 16 residues long.

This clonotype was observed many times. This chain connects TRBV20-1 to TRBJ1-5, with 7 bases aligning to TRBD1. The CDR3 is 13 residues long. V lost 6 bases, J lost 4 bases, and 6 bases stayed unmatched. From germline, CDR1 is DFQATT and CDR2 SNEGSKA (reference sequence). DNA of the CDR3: TGCAGTGCCTACGCAGGGGGGAATCAGCCCCAGCATTTT. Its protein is CSAYAGGNQPQHF.

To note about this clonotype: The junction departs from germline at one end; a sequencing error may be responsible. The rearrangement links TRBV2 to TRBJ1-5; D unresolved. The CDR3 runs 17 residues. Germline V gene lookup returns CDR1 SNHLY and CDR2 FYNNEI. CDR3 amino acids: CASSEVLAERYNRPQHF. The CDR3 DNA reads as TGTGCCAGCAGTGAAGTTTTGGCGGAGCGGTACAATCGGCCCCAGCATTTT.

CDR3 residues: CASSSRTSGTRETGELFF. The CDR3, as DNA: TGTGCCAGCAGCTCCCGGACTAGCGGGACCCGGGAGACCGGGGAGCTGTTTTTT. The chain uses TRBV11-3 and TRBJ2-2, with 12 bases that match TRBD2. CDR1 SGHNT and CDR2 YENEEA come from the germline V gene. The junction had 11 bases not matched to a gene; V was cut back by 4 bases and J by 5 bases. The CDR3 is made up of 18 amino acids.

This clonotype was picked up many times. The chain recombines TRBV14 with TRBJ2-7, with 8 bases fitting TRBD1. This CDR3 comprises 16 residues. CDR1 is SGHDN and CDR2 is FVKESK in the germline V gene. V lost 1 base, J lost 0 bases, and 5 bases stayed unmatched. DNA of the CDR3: TGTGCCAGCAGCCAAGCAGGACAGGGACTCTCCTACGAGCAGTACTTC. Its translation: CASSQAGQGLSYEQYF.

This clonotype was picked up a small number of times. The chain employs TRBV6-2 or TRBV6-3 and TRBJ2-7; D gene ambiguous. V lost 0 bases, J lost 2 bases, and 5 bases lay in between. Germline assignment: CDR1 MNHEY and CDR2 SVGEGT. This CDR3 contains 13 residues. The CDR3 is CASSYSNAYEQYF. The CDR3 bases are TGTGCCAGCAGTTACTCGAATGCCTACGAGCAGTACTTC.

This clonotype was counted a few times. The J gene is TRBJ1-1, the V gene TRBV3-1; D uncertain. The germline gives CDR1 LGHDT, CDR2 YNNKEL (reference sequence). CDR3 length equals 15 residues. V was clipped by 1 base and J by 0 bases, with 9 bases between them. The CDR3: CASSQVTGMNTEAFF. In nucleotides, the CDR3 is TGTGCCAGCAGCCAAGTTACGGGGATGAACACTGAAGCTTTCTTT.